These T cell receptor beta chains were read from a single sample in a study of cytomegalovirus exposure and HLA in healthy donors. TCRdb keeps only in-frame clones here, not all; method: immunoSEQ multiplex PCR. Of roughly 160,000 clones in the sample, more than 75% are singletons; the top ten hold roughly 10%. The sequencing input was PBMCs. All receptors come from a young man in good health and CMV-seropositive. Each CDR3 is given with its conserved first and last residue. The order of the fields is D gene, V gene, J gene, clone size, CDR3 DNA, CDR3 protein. A D gene is named only where the DNA matches it firmly. Clone size, where shown, is once, few, many, or a class for clones that have expanded.

TRBD2	TRBV11-3	TRBJ2-3	.	TGTGCCAGCAGCGCGGGGGGGAACACAGATACGCAGTATTTT	CASSAGGNTDTQYF
.	TRBV7-3	TRBJ2-3	.	TGTGCCAGCAGCCAAACAGGGAGCACAGATACGCAGTATTTT	CASSQTGSTDTQYF
.	TRBV19	TRBJ2-3	once	TGTGCCAGTAGTCGTCGACAGAGCGAGGATACGCAGTATTTT	CASSRRQSEDTQYF
TRBD1	TRBV5-6	TRBJ1-2	.	TGTGCCAGCAGCTTATCGAGACAGGGGGCCAATGGCTACACCTTC	CASSLSRQGANGYTF
.	TRBV5-6	TRBJ1-4	.	TGTGCCAGCAGGTACTACAGGGCGAGGGGTGAAAAACTGTTTTTT	CASRYYRARGEKLFF
.	TRBV5-4	TRBJ1-2	.	TGTGCCAGCAGCTTGATGACAGACTCTAACTATGGCTACACCTTC	CASSLMTDSNYGYTF
TRBD1	TRBV5-8	TRBJ1-1	few	TGTGCCAGCAGCTTGCGACAGGGTCGGACTGAAGCTTTCTTT	CASSLRQGRTEAFF
.	TRBV11-3	TRBJ1-1	.	TGTGCCAGCAGCTTAGTAGCAAACACTGAAGCTTTCTTT	CASSLVANTEAFF
.	TRBV7-2	TRBJ2-7	.	TGTGCCAGCAGCTCTACCCCATCCCTCGTTGGGCAGTACTTC	CASSSTPSLVGQYF
TRBD1	TRBV27	TRBJ1-2	.	TGTGCCAGCAGTAATGACAGGGGGCGGTCAGGCTACACCTTC	CASSNDRGRSGYTF
TRBD1	TRBV15	TRBJ1-4	.	TGTGCCACCAGCAGAGTTCAGGGGGCAGGTGAAAAACTGTTTTTT	CATSRVQGAGEKLFF
TRBD1	TRBV6-5	TRBJ2-1	.	TGTGCCACTTTTCTTACAGGGGGCCGGGGTGAGCAGTTCTTC	CATFLTGGRGEQFF
.	TRBV7-2	TRBJ2-3	.	TGTGCCAGCAGCTTAGATATAGATACGCAGTATTTT	CASSLDIDTQYF
.	TRBV9	TRBJ2-7	.	TGTGCCAGCAGCCCCCGGACGGGGGTCTCCTACGAGCAGTACTTC	CASSPRTGVSYEQYF
.	TRBV27	TRBJ1-5	.	TGTGCCAGCAGCCGACAGCCGGGTAGCAATCAGCCCCAGCATTTT	CASSRQPGSNQPQHF
.	TRBV4-1	TRBJ2-7	.	TGCGCCAGCAGCCAAGATCGCGGCCTCTACGAGCAGTACTTC	CASSQDRGLYEQYF
.	TRBV27	TRBJ1-1	.	TGTGCCAGCAGTTTTCAGGGAGCGGGGTATGGCACTGAAGCTTTCTTT	CASSFQGAGYGTEAFF
.	TRBV4-1	TRBJ1-5	few	TGCGCCAGCAGCCAAGAGGGGGGGACACGTCCAATTCGTCAGCCCCAGCATTTT	CASSQEGGTRPIRQPQHF
.	TRBV27	TRBJ1-4	.	TGTGCCAGCAGTTTAGGCCCCGCAGTCTCAACTAATGAAAAACTGTTTTTT	CASSLGPAVSTNEKLFF
.	TRBV2	TRBJ2-1	.	TGTGCCAGCAGTCCAGCCGGGAGTGGTAATGAGCAGTTCTTC	CASSPAGSGNEQFF
TRBD2	TRBV27	TRBJ2-5	.	TGTGCCAGCAGTTTATCGTACTCTAGCGGGAGGGTACAGGAGACCCAGTACTTC	CASSLSYSSGRVQETQYF
.	TRBV11-2	TRBJ2-4	once	TGTGCCAGCAGCTTAAGGGTAGGGGTAGCCAAAAACATTCAGTACTTC	CASSLRVGVAKNIQYF
TRBD1	TRBV18	TRBJ2-5	.	TGTGCCAGCTCACCCAACAGGGGAAAGCGGGAGACCCAGTACTTC	CASSPNRGKRETQYF
TRBD2	TRBV4-2	TRBJ2-2	.	TGTGCCAGCAGCCAATTGCCCGGGAGGGGGGACACCGGGGAGCTGTTTTTT	CASSQLPGRGDTGELFF
.	TRBV6-6	TRBJ2-1	.	TGTGCCAGCAGTTACTCGACGGGGGTTTACAATGAGCAGTTCTTC	CASSYSTGVYNEQFF
.	TRBV4-3	TRBJ2-7	.	TGCGCCAGCAGCCAAGATTCAACTTCCTACGAGCAGTACTTC	CASSQDSTSYEQYF
.	TRBV5-4	TRBJ1-2	.	TGTGCCAGCAGCTGGCCGGGACAAGCTTACTATGGCTACACCTTC	CASSWPGQAYYGYTF
.	TRBV7-3	TRBJ1-2	.	TGTGCCAGCAGCTTAGAACGGGGGGGCCCAAGCTACACCTTC	CASSLERGGPSYTF
.	TRBV29-1	TRBJ2-7	.	TGCAGCGTTGAAATAGGGCAGGGAGGTGACGAGCAGTACTTC	CSVEIGQGGDEQYF
.	TRBV2	TRBJ2-3	.	TGTGCCAGCAGTGAACAGGCAGTACACACAGATACGCAGTATTTT	CASSEQAVHTDTQYF
TRBD1	TRBV27	TRBJ1-2	.	TGTGCCAGCAGCAACCTAGGGACAGGGGAAGGTGGCTACACCTTC	CASSNLGTGEGGYTF
.	TRBV19	TRBJ2-5	.	TGTGCCAGTAGTTTCGGGACGGAGGGGAAGCAGTACTTC	CASSFGTEGKQYF
.	TRBV4-1	TRBJ1-4	.	TGCGCCAGCAGCCAAGTATTACTGATTAATGAAAAACTGTTTTTT	CASSQVLLINEKLFF
.	TRBV6-5	TRBJ1-1	.	TGTGTCAGCAGTTACTCGAGTAGTAACACTGAAGCTTTCTTT	CVSSYSSSNTEAFF
TRBD2	TRBV9	TRBJ2-1	.	TGTGCCAGCAGCCCACTATGGACTAGCGGAGACAATGAGCAGTTCTTC	CASSPLWTSGDNEQFF
TRBD2	TRBV9	TRBJ2-3	.	TGTGCCAGCAGTGGGGGACTAGCGGACACAGATACGCAGTATTTT	CASSGGLADTDTQYF
.	TRBV2	TRBJ1-4	.	TGTGCCAGCAGAGACAGGTTCCTTAATGAAAAACTGTTTTTT	CASRDRFLNEKLFF
.	TRBV4-3	TRBJ2-3	.	TGCGCCAGCAGCCAAGAGTTGGGGCCCCTACATCATCCAGATACGCAGTATTTT	CASSQELGPLHHPDTQYF
TRBD1	TRBV5-6	TRBJ2-7	.	TGTGCCACGACGACAGGGGTCTCCTACGAGCAGTACTTC	CATTTGVSYEQYF
TRBD2	TRBV27	TRBJ2-1	.	TGTGCCAGCAGTTTAAGCGGGAGGGCCAATGAGCAGTTCTTC	CASSLSGRANEQFF
TRBD1	TRBV5-4	TRBJ2-3	once	TGTGCCAGCAGCAACAGGGGGGCGAGCACAGATACGCAGTATTTT	CASSNRGASTDTQYF
.	TRBV14	TRBJ2-7	few	TGTGCCAGCAGCCTTCCGGGGACTCCCTACGAGCAGTACTTC	CASSLPGTPYEQYF